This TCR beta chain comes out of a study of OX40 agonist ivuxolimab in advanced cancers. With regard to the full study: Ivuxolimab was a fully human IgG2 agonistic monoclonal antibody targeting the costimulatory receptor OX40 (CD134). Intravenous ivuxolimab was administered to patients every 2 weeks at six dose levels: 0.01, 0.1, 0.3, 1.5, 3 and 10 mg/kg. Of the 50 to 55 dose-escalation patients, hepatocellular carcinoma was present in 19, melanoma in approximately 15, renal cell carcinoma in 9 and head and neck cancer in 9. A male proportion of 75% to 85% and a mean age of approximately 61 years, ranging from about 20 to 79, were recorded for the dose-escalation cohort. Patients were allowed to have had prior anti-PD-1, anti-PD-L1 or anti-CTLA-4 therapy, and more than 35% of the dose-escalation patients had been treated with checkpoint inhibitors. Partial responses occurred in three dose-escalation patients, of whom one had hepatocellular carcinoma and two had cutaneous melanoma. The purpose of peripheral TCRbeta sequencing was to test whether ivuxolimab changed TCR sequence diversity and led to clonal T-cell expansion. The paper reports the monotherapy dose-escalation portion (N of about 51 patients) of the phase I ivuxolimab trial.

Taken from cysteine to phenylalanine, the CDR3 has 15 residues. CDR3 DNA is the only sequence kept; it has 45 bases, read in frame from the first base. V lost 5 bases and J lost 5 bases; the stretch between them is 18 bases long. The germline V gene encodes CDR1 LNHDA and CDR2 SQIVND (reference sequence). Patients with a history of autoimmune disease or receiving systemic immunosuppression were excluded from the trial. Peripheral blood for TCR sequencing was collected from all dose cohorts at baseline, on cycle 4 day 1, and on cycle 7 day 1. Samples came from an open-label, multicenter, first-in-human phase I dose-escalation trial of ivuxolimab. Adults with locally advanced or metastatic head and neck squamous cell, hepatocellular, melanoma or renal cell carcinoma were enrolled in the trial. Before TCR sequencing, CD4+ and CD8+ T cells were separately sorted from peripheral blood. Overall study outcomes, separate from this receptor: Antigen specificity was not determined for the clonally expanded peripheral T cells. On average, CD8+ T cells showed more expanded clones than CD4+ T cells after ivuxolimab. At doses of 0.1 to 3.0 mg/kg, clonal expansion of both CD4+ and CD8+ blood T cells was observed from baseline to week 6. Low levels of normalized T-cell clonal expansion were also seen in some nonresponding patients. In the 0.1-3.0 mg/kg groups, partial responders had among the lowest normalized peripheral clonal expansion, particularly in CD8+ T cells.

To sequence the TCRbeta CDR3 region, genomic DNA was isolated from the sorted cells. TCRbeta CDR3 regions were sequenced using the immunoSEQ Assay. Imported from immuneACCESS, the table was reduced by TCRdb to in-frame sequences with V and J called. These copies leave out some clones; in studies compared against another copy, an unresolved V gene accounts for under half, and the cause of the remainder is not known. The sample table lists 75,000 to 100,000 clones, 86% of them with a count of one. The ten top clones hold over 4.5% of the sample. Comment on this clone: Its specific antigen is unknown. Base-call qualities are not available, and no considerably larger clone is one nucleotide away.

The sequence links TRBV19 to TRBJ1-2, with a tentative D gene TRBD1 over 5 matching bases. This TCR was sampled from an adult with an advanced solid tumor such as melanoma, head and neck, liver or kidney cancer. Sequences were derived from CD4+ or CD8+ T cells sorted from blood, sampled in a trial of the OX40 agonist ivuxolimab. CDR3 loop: CASSGWRGRGYGYTF. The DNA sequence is TGTGCCAGTAGTGGTTGGCGGGGACGAGGATATGGCTACACCTTC.